This T cell receptor (beta chain) was sequenced during a study of blood T cells in healthy people across ages. A J-beta primer mix and a sample-barcoded 5' primer were used in a second PCR of about 7 to 12 cycles. TCRdb itself ran the 5' RACE reads through MiXCR, one entry per CDR3 protein. The sample includes about 970,000 distinct CDR3 sequences, roughly 51% of them seen just once. Turning to this clonotype: Its antigen is unknown.

Study-wide points: Per million T cells, TCR beta diversity dropped roughly linearly as age increased.

Trimming cost V 5 bases and J 9 bases; bases outside gene matches: 9. The CDR3 runs 15 residues. Germline lookup yields CDR1 SEHNR and CDR2 FQNEAQ (reference sequence). The chain couples TRBV7-9 to TRBJ2-1, with 11 nucleotides matching TRBD2. This TCR derives from a woman in her fifties or sixties in good health. The specimen sequenced was blood. DNA for the CDR3: TGTGCCAGCAGCCCCAGACTAGCGGGAAGAGGTGAGCAGTTCTTC. This sequence encodes CASSPRLAGRGEQFF.